The T cell receptor beta chain described here comes from a study of blood T cells in healthy people across ages. This clonotype came up a few times. Germline-derived CDR1 and CDR2 are KGHDR and SFDVKD. With 2 bases removed from V and 4 bases from J, the gap between germline ends came to 13 bases. The CDR3 is 16 residues long. A J-beta primer mix and a sample-barcoded 5' primer were used in a second PCR of roughly 6 to 12 cycles. TCRdb called the 5' RACE reads again in MiXCR, with one record for every CDR3 protein. The table shows some 750,000 distinct CDR3 sequences, with about 20% occurring only once.

Sequencing was done on a sample of blood. The chain is built from TRBV24-1 and TRBJ1-4, with a tentative D call TRBD1 (5 bases). This receptor was identified in a man between 70 and 80 years old in good health. The CDR3 DNA reads as TGTGCCACCAGTGATTCGGCAGGGTACGGTAATGAAAAACTGTTTTTT. It encodes CATSDSAGYGNEKLFF.